This T cell receptor (beta chain) was retrieved from a study of T cell responses to AZD1222 COVID-19 vaccine. As regards this clone: As yet, its antigen is unknown.

Germline V gene lookup returns CDR1 SGHNT and CDR2 YENEEA. Trimming stripped 3 bases from V and 6 bases from J, with 10 bases between. The CDR3 totals 13 residues. Findings and caveats of the study: Donors, mostly white British, included more females; clonal diversity was possibly underestimated.

TCRdb keeps only in-frame clones here, not all; method: immunoSEQ multiplex PCR. The table includes 30,000 to 35,000 clones, 75% to 80% detected once. This specimen consisted of peripheral blood, obtained 28 days after the second AZD1222 dose. The source is an adult who received the AZD1222 COVID-19 vaccine. V and J are TRBV11-3 and TRBJ2-3; no reliable D call. CDR3 protein: CASSLNSRDTQYF. The CDR3 region has the DNA TGTGCCAGCAGCTTGAATTCTCGGGATACGCAGTATTTT.